A selection of T cell receptor beta chains follows, all from one sample in a study of cytomegalovirus exposure and HLA in healthy donors. Method: immunoSEQ multiplex PCR; TCRdb's copy keeps in-frame clones and lacks some. The sample has about 140,000 clones, around four fifths seen once; the top ten hold more than 3%. Material for sequencing was PBMCs. The source is a male donor in good health and CMV-seronegative. Each CDR3 is given with its conserved first and last residue. The D gene is left open where the match is weak. Rows may omit the clone size; those that give it use once, few, many or a size class.

v_gene	len	d_gene	j_gene	abundance	CDR3aa	CDR3nt
TRBV7-6	15	NA	TRBJ2-1	NA	CASSSQDILYNEQFF	TGTGCCAGCAGCTCCCAGGATATCCTCTACAATGAGCAGTTCTTC
TRBV7-8	14	NA	TRBJ1-2	NA	CASSQDSVRYGYTF	TGTGCCAGCAGCCAAGACTCGGTACGCTATGGCTACACCTTC
TRBV11-2	16	TRBD1	TRBJ2-5	NA	CASKKGGQGATETQYF	TGTGCCAGCAAAAAAGGGGGACAGGGGGCAACGGAGACCCAGTACTTC
TRBV28	12	NA	TRBJ1-2	NA	CASSDRLYGYTF	TGTGCCAGCAGTGACAGGCTTTATGGCTACACCTTC
TRBV7-3	13	NA	TRBJ1-1	NA	CASSLGQGTEAFF	TGTGCCAGCAGCTTGGGGCAGGGGACTGAAGCTTTCTTT
TRBV18	15	TRBD1	TRBJ1-1	NA	CASSRSGTGNNEAFF	TGTGCCAGCTCACGATCCGGGACAGGGAATAATGAAGCTTTCTTT
TRBV10-3	14	NA	TRBJ2-2	NA	CAISDRSNTGELFF	TGTGCCATCAGCGACAGGTCGAACACCGGGGAGCTGTTTTTT
TRBV5-1	18	NA	TRBJ1-4	few	CASSLRTTSRATNEKLFF	TGCGCCAGCAGCTTGAGAACGACATCGCGAGCAACTAATGAAAAACTGTTTTTT
TRBV14	15	NA	TRBJ2-7	once	CASSRKQVSSYEQYF	TGTGCCAGCAGCCGCAAGCAGGTTTCCTCCTACGAGCAGTACTTC
TRBV4-2	14	NA	TRBJ2-1	NA	CASRDSWADNEQFF	TGTGCCAGCCGGGACTCTTGGGCGGACAATGAGCAGTTCTTC
TRBV13	15	TRBD1	TRBJ1-2	NA	CASSLRDRVEDGYTF	TGTGCCAGCAGCCTCAGGGACAGGGTTGAGGATGGCTACACCTTC
TRBV28	14	NA	TRBJ2-7	NA	CASSLPQASYEQYF	TGTGCCAGCAGTTTGCCACAGGCTTCGTACGAGCAGTACTTC
TRBV29-1	14	TRBD1	TRBJ1-2	NA	CSVTEGQGLGGYTF	TGCAGCGTGACCGAGGGACAGGGTCTAGGTGGCTACACCTTC
TRBV4-2	18	TRBD2	TRBJ2-1	NA	CASSQVSGTSGSGNEQFF	TGTGCCAGCAGCCAGGTCTCCGGGACTAGCGGGAGTGGCAATGAGCAGTTCTTC
TRBV25-1	14	NA	TRBJ2-7	NA	CASCRGSGSSEQYF	TGTGCCAGCTGCAGGGGCTCAGGGTCTAGCGAGCAGTACTTC
TRBV28	16	NA	TRBJ2-2	NA	CASSLGGGTNTGELFF	TGTGCCAGCAGTTTAGGAGGCGGGACGAACACCGGGGAGCTGTTTTTT
TRBV29-1	13	TRBD1	TRBJ1-5	NA	CSVGQGGNQPQHF	TGCAGCGTTGGACAGGGCGGGAATCAGCCCCAGCATTTT
TRBV4-1	17	NA	TRBJ2-5	once	CASSSPQMTGGEETQYF	TGCGCCAGCAGCTCTCCCCAGATGACGGGCGGGGAGGAGACCCAGTACTTC
TRBV7-2	15	NA	TRBJ1-3	NA	CASSLQGTDGNTIYF	TGTGCCAGCAGCTTACAGGGTACTGATGGAAACACCATATATTTT
TRBV5-8	15	TRBD1	TRBJ1-2	NA	CASSLLQGYDYGYTF	TGTGCCAGCAGCCTCCTACAGGGGTATGACTATGGCTACACCTTC
TRBV2	11	TRBD1	TRBJ1-1	NA	CASRTGAEAFF	TGTGCCAGCCGTACAGGGGCTGAAGCTTTCTTT
TRBV28	15	NA	TRBJ1-1	few	CASTDPRGRNTEAFF	TGTGCCAGCACCGACCCGCGAGGGAGGAACACTGAAGCTTTCTTT
TRBV7-8	16	TRBD1	TRBJ2-4	once	CASSLGDSLAKNIQYF	TGTGCCAGCAGCTTAGGGGACAGCTTAGCCAAAAACATTCAGTACTTC
TRBV9	13	NA	TRBJ1-3	once	CASKAGSGNTIYF	TGTGCCAGCAAGGCCGGGTCTGGAAACACCATATATTTT
TRBV28	15	NA	TRBJ2-1	NA	CASSLFRDLYNEQFF	TGTGCCAGCAGTTTGTTCAGGGACTTATACAATGAGCAGTTCTTC
TRBV7-2	18	NA	TRBJ2-3	NA	CASSFLSPRDSPTDTQYF	TGTGCCAGCAGCTTCTTAAGTCCGAGGGACTCCCCCACAGATACGCAGTATTTT
TRBV27	14	NA	TRBJ1-5	once	CASSFGVGDQPQHF	TGTGCCAGCAGTTTCGGGGTGGGTGATCAGCCCCAGCATTTT
TRBV15	14	NA	TRBJ2-5	NA	CATSRDRVLETQYF	TGTGCCACCAGCAGAGATAGAGTTTTGGAGACCCAGTACTTC
TRBV2	16	NA	TRBJ1-5	once	CASSAEGGIENQPQHF	TGTGCCAGCAGTGCAGAAGGAGGAATAGAAAATCAGCCCCAGCATTTT
TRBV19	16	TRBD1	TRBJ1-5	once	CASSIIDRGSNQPQHF	TGTGCCAGTAGTATCATCGACAGGGGGAGCAATCAGCCCCAGCATTTT
TRBV5-6	13	NA	TRBJ2-7	NA	CASSLALYSEQYF	TGTGCCAGCAGCTTGGCCTTGTATAGCGAGCAGTACTTC
TRBV19	16	TRBD2	TRBJ2-5	NA	CASSPGEGSYQETQYF	TGTGCCAGTAGTCCCGGGGAGGGGTCGTACCAAGAGACCCAGTACTTC
TRBV5-1	15	NA	TRBJ1-4	NA	CASSLVTGSNEKLFF	TGCGCCAGCAGCTTGGTTACAGGTTCGAATGAAAAACTGTTTTTT